These 7 T cell receptor beta chains came from one sample sequenced in a study of cytomegalovirus exposure and HLA in healthy donors. Method: immunoSEQ multiplex PCR; TCRdb's copy keeps in-frame clones and lacks some. The sample lists fewer than 95,000 clones, 94% occurring once. Sequenced material: PBMCs. Receptor source: a woman between 18 and 30 years old in good health and CMV-seronegative.

The gene calls are TRBV6-1 and TRBJ2-5; D remains unclear. CDR1 is MNHNS and CDR2 is SASEGT in the germline V gene. The CDR3 covers 15 residues. V lost 4 bases, J lost 0 bases, and 12 bases lay in between. CDR3 nucleotides: TGTGCCAGCAGTGCCCTCTGGGCCTACCAAGAGACCCAGTACTTC. Amino acid sequence: CASSALWAYQETQYF.

The chain employs TRBV2 and TRBJ2-7; 12 nucleotides line up with TRBD2. Trimming at V came to 4 bases and at J to 9 bases, leaving 10 bases not matched to a gene. Germline V CDR1 and CDR2: SNHLY, FYNNEI. This CDR3 is 15 amino acids long. The chain's CDR3 is CASSARTSGGTPQYF. The CDR3 DNA follows: TGTGCCAGCAGTGCCCGCACTAGCGGGGGGACCCCGCAGTACTTC.

The chain carries TRBV7-3 and TRBJ2-1; D gene unclear. The CDR3 totals 16 residues. Germline loops: CDR1 SGHTA, CDR2 FQGTGA. V was cut by 2 bases and J by 13 bases, with 24 bases left in between. Here the CDR3 reads CASSLEALNTHTTQFF. The CDR3 nucleotides are TGTGCCAGCAGCTTAGAGGCCCTAAACACCCATACCACCCAGTTCTTC. Combining the CDR3 with reference TRBV7-3 and TRBJ2-1 gives the whole variable domain GAGVSQTPSNKVTEKGKYVELRCDPISGHTALYWYRQSLGQGPEFLIYFQGTGAADDSGLPNDRFFAVRPEGSVSTLKIQRTERGDSAVYLCASSLEALNTHTTQFFGPGTRLTVL.

V and J are TRBV7-2 and TRBJ2-3; 8 bases are shared with TRBD1. The J segment lost 0 bases and the V segment lost 1 base, leaving 0 bases of the junction unmatched. The CDR3 consists of 15 residues. Germline CDR1 is SGHTA and CDR2 is FQGNSA. Here the CDR3 DNA reads TGTGCCAGCAGCTTAGGACAGGGGAGCACAGATACGCAGTATTTT. This translates into CASSLGQGSTDTQYF.

V and J are TRBV28 and TRBJ2-7; TRBD1 aligns across 8 bases. This CDR3 comprises 13 residues. With 7 bases clipped from V and 2 bases from J, the junction kept 4 bases outside the gene matches. Germline V gene lookup returns CDR1 MDHEN and CDR2 SYDVKM. CDR3 residues: CASTGGPPYEQYF. CDR3 sequence (DNA): TGTGCCAGCACAGGGGGCCCTCCCTACGAGCAGTACTTC.

A single count supports this clone. The CDR3 coding sequence is TGCGCCAGCAGCCAAGCGGGGACAGGGACTAACTATGGCTACACCTTC. It encodes CASSQAGTGTNYGYTF. This chain links TRBV4-1 with TRBJ1-2; 9 bases map to TRBD1. Germline V gene lookup returns CDR1 MGHRA and CDR2 YSYEKL. The CDR3 is made up of 16 amino acids. The J segment lost 0 bases and the V segment lost 1 base, leaving 3 bases of the junction unmatched.

This chain uses TRBV5-1 with TRBJ1-1; D not resolved. The length of the CDR3 is 14 residues. From germline, CDR1 is SGHRS and CDR2 YFSETQ. V shed 0 bases and J shed 3 bases, with 9 bases lying between them. Here the CDR3 reads CASSLVGVDTEAFF. CDR3 coding DNA: TGCGCCAGCAGCTTGGTCGGGGTTGACACTGAAGCTTTCTTT.